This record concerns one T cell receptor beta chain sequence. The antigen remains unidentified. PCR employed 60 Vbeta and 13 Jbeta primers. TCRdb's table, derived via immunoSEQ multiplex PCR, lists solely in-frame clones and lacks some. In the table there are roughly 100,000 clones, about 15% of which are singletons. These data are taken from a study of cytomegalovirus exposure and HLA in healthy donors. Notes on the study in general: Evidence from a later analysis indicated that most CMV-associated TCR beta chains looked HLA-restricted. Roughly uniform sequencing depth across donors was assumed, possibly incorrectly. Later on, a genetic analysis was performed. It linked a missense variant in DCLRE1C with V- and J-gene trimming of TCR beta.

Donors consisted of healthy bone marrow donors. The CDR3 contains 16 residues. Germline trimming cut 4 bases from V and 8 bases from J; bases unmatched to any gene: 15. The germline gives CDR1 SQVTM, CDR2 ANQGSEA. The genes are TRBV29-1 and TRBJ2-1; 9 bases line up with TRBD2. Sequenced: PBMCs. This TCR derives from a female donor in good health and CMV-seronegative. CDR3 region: CSVASPGLATPHEQFF. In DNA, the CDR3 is TGCAGCGTTGCGTCTCCGGGACTAGCTACCCCCCATGAGCAGTTCTTC.